This TCR beta chain was retrieved from a study of sequential checkpoint blockade in melanoma. Study at large: Arm A got nivolumab then ipilimumab; arm B the reverse, 1:1. Each arm's sequence ended with maintenance nivolumab.

Described treatment: randomized to nivolumab then ipilimumab (arm A) or the reverse (arm B). PBMC sorting kept live CD3+CD8+ cells without CD19 or CD56. The protocol was immunoSEQ multiplex PCR, while the TCRdb copy is restricted to in-frame clones and leaves out a portion. The sample yields around 9,100 clones, about 68% seen once. This TCR derives from a human donor with melanoma. Sequences were derived from CD8+ T cells sorted from blood (inferred from file names), sampled from a patient given nivolumab and ipilimumab in sequence.

Written as DNA, the CDR3 is TGTGCCAGCAGCGCATACCCCGGGACAGCCTACGAGCAGTACTTC. Encoded protein: CASSAYPGTAYEQYF. The rearrangement links TRBV9 to TRBJ2-7; 7 positions agree with TRBD1. V lost 3 bases, J lost 2 bases, and 8 bases stayed unmatched. Germline V gene data show CDR1 as SGDLS and CDR2 as YYNGEE. The CDR3 is 15 amino acids.